The 13 T cell receptor beta chains below come from one sample, sequenced in a study of shared clonotypes between healthy human individuals. Only in-frame clones appear in the TCRdb table, and some are missing; sequencing was by immunoSEQ multiplex PCR. The table shows 470,000 or so clones, with more than 65% occurring only once. The material sequenced was PBMCs. Receptors originate from a woman in her 40s in good health. Some clones in this sample may be carry-over from other donors' samples.

On this clone itself: A far larger clone is off by one base, so a read error is likely. V is TRBV11-2 and J is TRBJ2-7; no clear D gene. The CDR3 runs to 14 residues. Germline loops: CDR1 SGHAT, CDR2 FQNNGV. V dropped 5 bases and J dropped 2 bases, with 13 bases sitting between them. The CDR3 DNA follows: TGTGCCAGCAGCGTACCGGTACTCACCTACGAGCAGTACTTC. This sequence encodes CASSVPVLTYEQYF.

The rearrangement uses TRBV27 and TRBJ1-4, with D tentatively TRBD1 (6 bases). The CDR3 sequence is 15 residues long. Germline CDR1 MNHEY, CDR2 SMNVEV (reference sequence). The V gene lost 0 bases and the J gene lost 8 bases, with 13 bases spanning the gap. CDR3 bases: TGTGCCAGCAGTTTATCGAGCAGGGGAAGGGAAAAACTGTTTTTT. It encodes CASSLSSRGREKLFF.

J is TRBJ2-3 and V is TRBV7-9; TRBD1 matches at 11 bases. In germline, CDR1 is SEHNR, CDR2 FQNEAQ (reference sequence). The junction had 7 bases not matched to a gene; V was cut back by 8 bases and J by 6 bases. This CDR3 contains 14 residues. CDR3 residues: CASSWTGGRDTQYF. The CDR3 DNA follows: TGTGCCAGCTCGTGGACAGGGGGCAGGGATACGCAGTATTTT.

Points on this clone: This likely came from a read error, as a far larger clone is one base away. Other DNA variants within this sample encode the same CDR3. This rearrangement joins TRBV27 to TRBJ2-2, with 9 bases that match TRBD2. The V segment lost 5 bases and the J segment 7 bases; nucleotides outside the gene matches: 11. Germline-derived CDR1 and CDR2 are MNHEY and SMNVEV (reference sequence). This CDR3 has 16 amino acids. The DNA for the CDR3 is TGTGCCAGCAGTACCAATAGCGGGAGAGGTAACGGGGAGCTGTTTTTT. As protein: CASSTNSGRGNGELFF.

The rearrangement uses TRBV18 and TRBJ2-1; TRBD1 aligns across 9 bases. CDR3 length: 17 residues. CDR1 is KGHSH and CDR2 is LQKENI in the germline V gene. V lost 4 bases to trimming and J lost 1 base; unmatched junction nucleotides: 8. The CDR3 loop reads CASSRAPGQGSYNEQFF. Written as DNA, the CDR3 is TGTGCCAGCTCACGTGCTCCTGGACAGGGGTCCTACAATGAGCAGTTCTTC.

The chain joins TRBV23-1 to TRBJ2-5; 8 bases match TRBD2. TRBV23-1 is sorted into the ORF group, with uncertain function. With V trimmed by 0 bases and J by 5 bases, 11 bases remained unmatched. The CDR3 contains 17 residues. As DNA, the CDR3 is TGCGCCAGCAGTCAATCGAGGAGGGCTAGCGGGCTCGAGACCCAGTACTTC. As protein: CASSQSRRASGLETQYF.

This clone was seen a handful of times. The gene calls are TRBV11-2 and TRBJ2-7; D is perhaps TRBD1 or TRBD2 (5 bases each). This CDR3 has 14 residues. Germline V gene lookup returns CDR1 SGHAT and CDR2 FQNNGV. V lost 1 base to trimming and J lost 6 bases, with 13 bases between them. This CDR3 reads CASSLGVQGREQYF. In nucleotides, the CDR3 is TGTGCCAGCAGCTTAGGCGTTCAGGGACGCGAGCAGTACTTC.

V is TRBV29-1 and J is TRBJ2-1, with 12 nucleotides matching TRBD2. J was trimmed by 0 bases and V by 1 base; bases with no gene match: 4. The germline V gene encodes CDR1 SQVTM and CDR2 ANQGSEA. This CDR3 comprises 17 residues. In DNA, the CDR3 is TGCAGCGTTGAAGGGTCTAGCGGGAGGGACTCCTACAATGAGCAGTTCTTC. Encoded protein: CSVEGSSGRDSYNEQFF.

This clone was seen only once. The V gene is TRBV10-3, the J gene TRBJ1-2, with 8 bases lining up with TRBD1. Germline lookup yields CDR1 ENHRY and CDR2 SYGVKD. The CDR3 sequence is 14 residues long. V was clipped by 1 base and J by 4 bases; unmatched bases: 2. CDR3 residues: CAISEWQGAYGYTF. The CDR3 bases are TGTGCCATCAGTGAGTGGCAGGGGGCCTATGGCTACACCTTC.

The sample holds one count of this clone. The chain has TRBV6-5 and TRBJ1-4, with D possibly being TRBD1 (5 bases). Germline V gene sequence: CDR1 MNHEY, CDR2 SVGAGI. V shed 4 bases and J shed 7 bases, with 13 bases lying between them. The CDR3 extends over 14 amino acids. CDR3: CASSSGPQGEKLFF. In DNA, the CDR3 is TGTGCCAGCAGTTCTGGGCCCCAGGGTGAAAAACTGTTTTTT.

The chain combines TRBV5-1 with TRBJ2-5; 11 bases line up with TRBD2. V shed 5 bases and J 3 bases; nucleotides not matched to a gene: 9. The V gene's germline CDR1 is SGHRS and CDR2 YFSETQ. This CDR3 spans 16 amino acids. The CDR3 DNA follows: TGCGCCAGCAGGTCTCCCATAGCGGGAGGGAAAGAGACCCAGTACTTC. Translating gives CASRSPIAGGKETQYF.

The chain has TRBV29-1 and TRBJ1-3; D not certain. Germline-derived CDR1 and CDR2 are SQVTM and ANQGSEA. V gave up 5 bases and J gave up 0 bases, with 8 bases separating them. The CDR3 contains 13 residues. The CDR3 loop is CSVSSNSGNTIYF. The CDR3 DNA sequence: TGCAGCGTTTCTTCAAACTCTGGAAACACCATATATTTT. Complete variable domain (other parts from reference TRBV29-1 and TRBJ1-3): SAVISQKPSRDICQRGTSLTIQCQVDSQVTMMFWYRQQPGQSLTLIATANQGSEATYESGFVIDKFPISRPNLTFSTLTVSNMSPEDSSIYLCSVSSNSGNTIYFGEGSWLTVV.

The chain has TRBV2 and TRBJ2-7, with 7 bases identical to TRBD1. This CDR3 has 14 residues. Germline V gives CDR1 SNHLY, CDR2 FYNNEI. The V gene end was trimmed by 6 bases and the J gene end by 5 bases; junction bases not matched to a gene: 10. CDR3 loop: CASRKPGQHDEQYF. As DNA, the CDR3 is TGTGCCAGCAGAAAACCGGGACAGCACGACGAGCAGTACTTC.